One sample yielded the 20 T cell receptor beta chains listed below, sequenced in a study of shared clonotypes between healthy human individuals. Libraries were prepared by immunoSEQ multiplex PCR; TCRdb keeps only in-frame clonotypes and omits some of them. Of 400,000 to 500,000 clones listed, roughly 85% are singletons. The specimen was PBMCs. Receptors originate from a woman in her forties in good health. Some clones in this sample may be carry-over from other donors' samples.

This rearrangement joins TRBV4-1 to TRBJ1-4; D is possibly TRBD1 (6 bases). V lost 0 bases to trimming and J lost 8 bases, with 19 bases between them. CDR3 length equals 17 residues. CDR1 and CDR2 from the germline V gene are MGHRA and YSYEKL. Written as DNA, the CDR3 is TGCGCCAGCAGCCAAGATGGGGGCGGCAGGGTGATAGAAAAACTGTTTTTT. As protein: CASSQDGGGRVIEKLFF.

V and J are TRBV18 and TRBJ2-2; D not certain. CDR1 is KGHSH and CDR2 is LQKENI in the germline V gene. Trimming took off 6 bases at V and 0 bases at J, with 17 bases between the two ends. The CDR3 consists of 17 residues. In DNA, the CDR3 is TGTGCCAGCTCCCGGACGACTGGTAACGCGAACACCGGGGAGCTGTTTTTT. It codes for CASSRTTGNANTGELFF.

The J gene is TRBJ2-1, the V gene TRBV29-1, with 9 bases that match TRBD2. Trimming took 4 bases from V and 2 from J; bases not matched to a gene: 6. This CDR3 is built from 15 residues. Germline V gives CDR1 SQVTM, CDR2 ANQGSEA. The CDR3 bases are TGCAGCGTTGCGTCTTCTAGCGGGGCCTACAATGAGCAGTTCTTC. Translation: CSVASSSGAYNEQFF.

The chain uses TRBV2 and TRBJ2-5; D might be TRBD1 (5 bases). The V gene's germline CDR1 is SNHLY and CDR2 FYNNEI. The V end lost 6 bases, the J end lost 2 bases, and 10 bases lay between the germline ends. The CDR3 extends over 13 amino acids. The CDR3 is CASSRQFQETQYF. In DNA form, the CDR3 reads TGTGCCAGCAGCCGACAGTTTCAAGAGACCCAGTACTTC. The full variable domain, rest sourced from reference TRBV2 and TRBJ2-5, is EPEVTQTPSHQVTQMGQEVILRCVPISNHLYFYWYRQILGQKVEFLVSFYNNEISEKSEIFDDQFSVERPDGSNFTLKIRSTKLEDSAMYFCASSRQFQETQYFGPGTRLLVL.

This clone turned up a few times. CDR3 sequence: CASSLLSGSFYEQYF. CDR3 sequence (DNA): TGTGCCAGCAGTTTATTAAGCGGGAGTTTCTACGAGCAGTACTTC. The chain combines TRBV27 with TRBJ2-7; TRBD2 matches at 8 bases. Trimming cost V 1 base and J 3 bases; bases outside gene matches: 5. This CDR3 has 15 amino acids. From germline, CDR1 is MNHEY and CDR2 SMNVEV (reference sequence).

CDR3: CASSLAGPYEQYF. CDR3 nucleotides: TGTGCCAGCAGCTTGGCAGGGCCGTACGAGCAGTACTTC. The genes are TRBV7-9 and TRBJ2-7; D is perhaps TRBD1 (5 bases). Trimming stripped 3 bases from V and 4 bases from J, with 10 bases between. The CDR3 is made up of 13 amino acids. The germline V gene encodes CDR1 SEHNR and CDR2 FQNEAQ (reference sequence).

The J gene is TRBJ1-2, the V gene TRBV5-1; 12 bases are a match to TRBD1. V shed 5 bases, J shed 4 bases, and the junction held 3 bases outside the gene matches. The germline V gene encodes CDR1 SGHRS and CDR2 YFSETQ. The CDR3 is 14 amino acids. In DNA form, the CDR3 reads TGCGCCAGCAGGGGACAGGGGGCGAGCTATGGCTACACCTTC. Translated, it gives CASRGQGASYGYTF.

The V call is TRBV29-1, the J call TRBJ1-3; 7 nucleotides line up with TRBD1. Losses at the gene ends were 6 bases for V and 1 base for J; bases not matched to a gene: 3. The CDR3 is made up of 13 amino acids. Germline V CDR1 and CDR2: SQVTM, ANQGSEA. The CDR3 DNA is TGCAGCGTGCGGACAGGTTCTGGAAACACCATATATTTT. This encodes CSVRTGSGNTIYF.

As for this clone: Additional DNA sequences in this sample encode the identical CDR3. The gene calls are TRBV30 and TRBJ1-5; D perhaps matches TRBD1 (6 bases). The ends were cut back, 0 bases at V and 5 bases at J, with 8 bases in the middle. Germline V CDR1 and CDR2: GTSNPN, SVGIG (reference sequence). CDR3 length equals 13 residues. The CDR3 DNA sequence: TGTGCCTGGAGTGTACAGGGTGATCAGCCCCAGCATTTT. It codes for CAWSVQGDQPQHF.

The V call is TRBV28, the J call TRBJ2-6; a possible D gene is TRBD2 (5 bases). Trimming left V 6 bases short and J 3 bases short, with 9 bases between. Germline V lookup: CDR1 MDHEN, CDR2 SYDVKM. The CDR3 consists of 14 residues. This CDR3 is CASRSGGGANVLTF. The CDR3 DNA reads TGTGCCAGCAGGTCAGGAGGTGGGGCCAACGTCCTGACTTTC.

This chain's CDR3 is CASSPPGQDQPQHF. CDR3 DNA sequence: TGTGCCAGCAGCCCTCCGGGACAGGACCAGCCCCAGCATTTT. The V call is TRBV5-6, the J call TRBJ1-5; 8 positions agree with TRBD1. V gave up 4 bases and J gave up 7 bases; unmatched junction bases: 7. This CDR3 spans 14 amino acids. The V gene's germline CDR1 is SGHDT and CDR2 YYEEEE.

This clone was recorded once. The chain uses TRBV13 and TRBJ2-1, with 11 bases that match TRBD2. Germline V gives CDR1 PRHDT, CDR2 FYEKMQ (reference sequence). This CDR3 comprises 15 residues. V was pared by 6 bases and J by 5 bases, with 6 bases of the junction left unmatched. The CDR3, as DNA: TGTGCCAGCAGTTTTAGCGGGAGGGCAAACAATGAGCAGTTCTTC. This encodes CASSFSGRANNEQFF. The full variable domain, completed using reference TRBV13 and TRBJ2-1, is AAGVIQSPRHLIKEKRETATLKCYPIPRHDTVYWYQQGPGQDPQFLISFYEKMQSDKGSIPDRFSAQQFSDYHSELNMSSLELGDSALYFCASSFSGRANNEQFFGPGTRLTVL.

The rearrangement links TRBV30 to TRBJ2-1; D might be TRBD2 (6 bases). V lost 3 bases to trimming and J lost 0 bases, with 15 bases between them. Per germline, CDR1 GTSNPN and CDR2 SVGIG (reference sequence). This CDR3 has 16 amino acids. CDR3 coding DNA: TGTGCCTGGAGCCCGGGACTTATTAGCTCCTACAATGAGCAGTTCTTC. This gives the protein CAWSPGLISSYNEQFF.

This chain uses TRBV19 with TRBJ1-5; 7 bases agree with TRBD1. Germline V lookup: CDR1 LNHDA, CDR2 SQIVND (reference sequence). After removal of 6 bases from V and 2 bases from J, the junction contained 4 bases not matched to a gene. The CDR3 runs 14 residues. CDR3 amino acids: CASRRQGGNQPQHF. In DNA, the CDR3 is TGTGCCAGTAGGAGACAGGGTGGCAATCAGCCCCAGCATTTT.

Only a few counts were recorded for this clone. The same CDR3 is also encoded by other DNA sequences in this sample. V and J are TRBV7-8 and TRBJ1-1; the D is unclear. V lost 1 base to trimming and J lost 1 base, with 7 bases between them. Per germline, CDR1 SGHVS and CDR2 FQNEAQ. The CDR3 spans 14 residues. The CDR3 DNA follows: TGTGCCAGCAGCTTAGGACGGAGGAACACTGAAGCTTTCTTT. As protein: CASSLGRRNTEAFF.

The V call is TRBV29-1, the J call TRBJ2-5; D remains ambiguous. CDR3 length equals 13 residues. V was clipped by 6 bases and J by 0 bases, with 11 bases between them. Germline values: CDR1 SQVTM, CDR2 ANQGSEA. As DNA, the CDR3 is TGCAGCGTACCCGAGAGCAACCAAGAGACCCAGTACTTC. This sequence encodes CSVPESNQETQYF.

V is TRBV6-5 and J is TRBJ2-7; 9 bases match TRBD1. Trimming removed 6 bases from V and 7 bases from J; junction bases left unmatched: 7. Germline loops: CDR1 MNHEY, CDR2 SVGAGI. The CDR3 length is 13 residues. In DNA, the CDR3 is TGTGCCAGCAGCTCCGGGACAGGGTGGGAGCAGTACTTC. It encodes CASSSGTGWEQYF.

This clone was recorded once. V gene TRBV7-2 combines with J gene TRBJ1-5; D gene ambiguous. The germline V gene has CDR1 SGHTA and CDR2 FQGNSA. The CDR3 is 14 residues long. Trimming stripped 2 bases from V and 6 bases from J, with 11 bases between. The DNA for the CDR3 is TGTGCCAGCAGCTTATTTGGGTTGAGTCAGCCCCAGCATTTT. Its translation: CASSLFGLSQPQHF.

For the CDR3, the DNA is TGTGCCAGCTCACCAGAGACTTATGGCTACACCTTC. Translation: CASSPETYGYTF. V gene TRBV18 combines with J gene TRBJ1-2; the D is unclear. Germline values: CDR1 KGHSH, CDR2 LQKENI. This CDR3 is built from 12 residues. Trimming stripped 2 bases from V and 5 bases from J, with 6 bases between.

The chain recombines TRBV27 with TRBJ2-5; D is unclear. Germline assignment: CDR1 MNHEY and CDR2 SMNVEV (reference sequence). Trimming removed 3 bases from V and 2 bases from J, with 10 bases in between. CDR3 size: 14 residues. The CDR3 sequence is CASSFKALQETQYF. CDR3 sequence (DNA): TGTGCCAGCAGTTTCAAAGCCCTACAAGAGACCCAGTACTTC.